A single sample gave rise to the 6 T cell receptor beta chains below, sequenced in a study of blood T cell repertoires in COVID-19. Data came from immunoSEQ multiplex PCR; TCRdb stores just in-frame clones and leaves some out. The sample holds roughly 250,000 clones, roughly 87% seen once. Source material: PBMCs or T cells enriched from blood (not recorded which). These receptors were obtained from a young woman with acute COVID-19.

V gene TRBV12-1 combines with J gene TRBJ2-1; no DNA check was done on the table's D call, TRBD1. TRBV12-1 is designated a pseudogene. CDR3 length: 14 residues. Here the CDR3 reads CASSFGASYNEQFF. The CDR3 DNA reads TGTGCCAGCAGCTTTGGGGCCTCCTACAATGAGCAGTTCTTC.

This clone was observed once. The V and J genes are TRBV2 and TRBJ1-1; maybe TRBD1 (6 bases). Germline V gene lookup returns CDR1 SNHLY and CDR2 FYNNEI. The V gene lost 0 bases and the J gene lost 7 bases, with 18 bases spanning the gap. The CDR3 contains 16 residues. CDR3 loop: CASSEALSNGQIEAFF. The DNA for the CDR3 is TGTGCCAGCAGTGAAGCTTTAAGTAATGGACAGATTGAAGCTTTCTTT. Combining the CDR3 with reference TRBV2 and TRBJ1-1 gives the whole variable domain EPEVTQTPSHQVTQMGQEVILRCVPISNHLYFYWYRQILGQKVEFLVSFYNNEISEKSEIFDDQFSVERPDGSNFTLKIRSTKLEDSAMYFCASSEALSNGQIEAFFGQGTRLTVV.

This rearrangement joins TRBV29-1 to TRBJ2-7; a weak D match, TRBD2 (6 bases). CDR3 length equals 14 residues. The V gene's germline CDR1 is SQVTM and CDR2 ANQGSEA. Between the trimmed V and J ends, which lost 2 bases and 1 base, there was a span of 12 bases. DNA for the CDR3: TGCAGCGTTGAATCGAGCGGGTTATCCTACGAGCAGTACTTC. Translating it yields CSVESSGLSYEQYF.

The chain recombines TRBV5-5 with TRBJ1-1; tentative D call: TRBD1 (6 bases). Germline CDR1 SGHKS, CDR2 YYEKEE (reference sequence). This CDR3 is built from 16 residues. Trimming removed 0 bases from V and 0 bases from J, with 12 bases in between. The CDR3 DNA is TGTGCCAGCAGCTTGGAACAGGGAAGGGTGAACACTGAAGCTTTCTTT. This sequence encodes CASSLEQGRVNTEAFF.

Note on this clone: A read error may account for a junction end that differs from germline. The rearrangement joins TRBV6-1 to TRBJ1-2; 12 nucleotides match TRBD1. Germline CDR1 and CDR2: MNHNS and SASEGT. The CDR3 loop spans 13 amino acids. CDR3 nucleotide sequence: TGTGCCAGCAGCGAAGGGACAGGGGGCCGGGGGTTCTTC. Its protein is CASSEGTGGRGFF.

The table lists this clone with a count of one. The rearrangement uses TRBV15 and TRBJ2-1, with D unresolved. Trimming left V 0 bases short and J 3 bases short, with 9 bases between. The CDR3 contains 15 residues. Per germline, CDR1 LNHNV and CDR2 YYDKDF (reference sequence). CDR3 sequence reads: CATSRDPVIYNEQFF. DNA of the CDR3: TGTGCCACCAGCAGAGATCCGGTGATCTACAATGAGCAGTTCTTC. Combining the CDR3 with reference TRBV15 and TRBJ2-1 gives the whole variable domain DAMVIQNPRYQVTQFGKPVTLSCSQTLNHNVMYWYQQKSSQAPKLLFHYYDKDFNNEADTPDNFQSRRPNTSFCFLDIRSPGLGDTAMYLCATSRDPVIYNEQFFGPGTRLTVL.